The source of this T cell receptor beta chain is a study of blood T cell repertoires in COVID-19. In the study overall: Sites across the United States, Italy and Spain contributed samples from acute and convalescent COVID-19. T cells, B-cell-depleted T cells, or PBMCs supplied cDNA or gDNA.

Original processing methods: Amplification with reference gene primers provided the estimates of nucleated cell counts. This table comes from immunoSEQ multiplex PCR, and its TCRdb copy is limited to in-frame clones, with some not included. Clonal size and the V and J genes are those of that table, whereas D and trimming came from the DNA. The data contain tens of thousands of clones, about four fifths of them singletons. The germline gives CDR1 SGDLS, CDR2 YYNGEE. The ends were cut back, 4 bases at V and 7 bases at J, with 17 bases in the middle. This CDR3 spans 14 amino acids. Specimen: peripheral blood. The rearrangement uses TRBV9 and TRBJ2-5; a weak D match, TRBD2 (5 bases). The TCR was taken from a human donor in a cohort sampled during active COVID-19. CDR3 nucleotide sequence: TGTGCCAGCAGCACACTGGCGGGCCCGGGGACCCAGTACTTC. Amino acids: CASSTLAGPGTQYF.